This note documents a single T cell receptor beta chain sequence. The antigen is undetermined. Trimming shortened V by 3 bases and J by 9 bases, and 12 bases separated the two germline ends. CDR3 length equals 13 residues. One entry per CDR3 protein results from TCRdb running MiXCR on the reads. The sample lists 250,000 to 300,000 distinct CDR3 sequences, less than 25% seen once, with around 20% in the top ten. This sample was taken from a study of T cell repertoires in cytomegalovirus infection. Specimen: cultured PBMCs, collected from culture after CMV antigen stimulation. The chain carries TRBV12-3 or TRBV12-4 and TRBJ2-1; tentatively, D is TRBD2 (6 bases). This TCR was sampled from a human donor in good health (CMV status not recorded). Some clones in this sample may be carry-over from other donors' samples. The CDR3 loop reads CASSFGVGGEQFF. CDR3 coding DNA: TGTGCCAGCAGTTTCGGGGTGGGGGGTGAGCAGTTCTTC.